Below are 12 T cell receptor beta chains sequenced from a single sample in a study of T cells in Graves' hyperthyroidism and ophthalmopathy. TCR beta CDR3 regions were amplified from RNA. Initially, a first-round RT-PCR of the TCR CDR3 employed the HTBI primer set. Via MiXCR, TCRdb re-called the multiplex PCR reads, giving one row per CDR3 protein. This sample carries about 360,000 distinct CDR3 sequences, around a quarter of them seen once, and the ten largest clones take 70% to 75%. The sample consisted of blood. Receptors originate from a middle-aged man with Graves' hyperthyroidism.

This clonotype was detected only a few times. The chain carries TRBV6-1 and TRBJ2-7; 9 positions agree with TRBD2. Unmatched junction bases numbered 9, after V lost 6 bases and J lost 3 bases. The V gene's germline CDR1 is MNHNS and CDR2 SASEGT. The CDR3 runs to 15 residues. DNA for the CDR3: TGTGCCAGCAGGGCGGGTAGCGGGAGCTTCTACGAGCAGTACTTC. Encoded protein: CASRAGSGSFYEQYF.

Many counts were recorded for this clonotype. This chain joins TRBV3-1 and TRBJ2-1; tentatively, D is TRBD1 or TRBD2 (7 bases each). The CDR3 has 15 residues. With 3 bases removed from V and 5 bases from J, the gap between germline ends came to 14 bases. Germline V CDR1 and CDR2: LGHDT, YNNKEL (reference sequence). This CDR3 is CASSHRGGYNNEQFF. The CDR3 nucleotides read TGTGCCAGCAGCCACAGGGGGGGCTACAACAATGAGCAGTTCTTC.

The rearrangement uses TRBV28 and TRBJ2-3; 11 bases match TRBD2. J was trimmed by 7 bases and V by 3 bases; bases with no gene match: 3. Germline V lookup: CDR1 MDHEN, CDR2 SYDVKM. There are 14 residues in the CDR3. The CDR3 bases are TGTGCCAGCAGTTTTGCTAGCGGGAGGAATACGCAGTATTTT. Translating gives CASSFASGRNTQYF. Together with reference TRBV28 and TRBJ2-3, the CDR3 gives the full variable domain: DVKVTQSSRYLVKRTGEKVFLECVQDMDHENMFWYRQDPGLGLRLIYFSYDVKMKEKGDIPEGYSVSREKKERFSLILESASTNQTSMYLCASSFASGRNTQYFGPGTRLTVL.

The chain is built from TRBV5-5 and TRBJ1-2, with TRBD1 as a possible D gene (6 bases). V shed 4 bases and J shed 5 bases, with 12 bases lying between them. CDR3 length: 13 amino acids. Germline assignment: CDR1 SGHKS and CDR2 YYEKEE (reference sequence). The CDR3 reads CASSPGHPYGYTF. As DNA, the CDR3 is TGTGCCAGCAGCCCGGGACACCCTTATGGCTACACCTTC.

This clonotype was seen a few times. This rearrangement joins TRBV20-1 to TRBJ2-5; D not resolved. Trimming stripped 5 bases from V and 0 bases from J, with 13 bases between. Germline V gives CDR1 DFQATT, CDR2 SNEGSKA (reference sequence). This CDR3 has 14 residues. CDR3 bases: TGCAGTGCTTCCCGGCCCTATAACCAAGAGACCCAGTACTTC. Protein: CSASRPYNQETQYF.

This clonotype occurred a few times. The V gene is TRBV9, the J gene TRBJ2-5, with 8 bases matching TRBD1. The CDR3 length is 15 residues. Trimming cost V 4 bases and J 2 bases; bases outside gene matches: 7. The germline V gene encodes CDR1 SGDLS and CDR2 YYNGEE. CDR3 in DNA: TGTGCCAGCAGCCATCGGACAGGGCTTCAAGAGACCCAGTACTTC. This codes for CASSHRTGLQETQYF. Using reference TRBV9 and TRBJ2-5 for the parts outside the CDR3, the full variable domain is DSGVTQTPKHLITATGQRVTLRCSPRSGDLSVYWYQQSLDQGLQFLIQYYNGEERAKGNILERFSAQQFPDLHSELNLSSLELGDSALYFCASSHRTGLQETQYFGPGTRLLVL.

This clonotype has just one count. As DNA, the CDR3 is TGTGCCAGCAGCCCACTAGCGAGAGAAGAGACCCAGTACTTC. Protein sequence: CASSPLAREETQYF. This chain joins TRBV3-1 and TRBJ2-5; 7 bases match TRBD2. V shed 4 bases, J shed 3 bases, and the junction held 5 bases outside the gene matches. The germline gives CDR1 LGHDT, CDR2 YNNKEL (reference sequence). This CDR3 comprises 14 residues.

As for this clonotype: A junction boundary mismatches the germline segment, possibly from a read error. This sequence joins TRBV5-1 and TRBJ1-1; weak D call: TRBD1 (5 bases). The germline V gene encodes CDR1 SGHRS and CDR2 YFSETQ. CDR3 length: 15 residues. Here the CDR3 reads CTSSPMRGVNTEAFF. In DNA, the CDR3 is TGCACCAGCAGCCCTATGAGAGGGGTGAACACTGAAGCTTTCTTT.

The chain couples TRBV10-3 to TRBJ2-3, with 10 bases identical to TRBD2. The V segment lost 7 bases and the J segment 2 bases; nucleotides outside the gene matches: 6. The CDR3 is made up of 15 amino acids. Germline V gene sequence: CDR1 ENHRY, CDR2 SYGVKD. DNA for the CDR3: TGTGCCATCATGAAGCGGGAGGGGGACACAGATACGCAGTATTTT. This sequence encodes CAIMKREGDTDTQYF.

CDR3 residues: CASSYPPWEGAGNEQFF. As DNA, the CDR3 is TGTGCCAGCAGTTACCCCCCATGGGAAGGGGCAGGCAATGAGCAGTTCTTC. The chain couples TRBV6-1 to TRBJ2-1; maybe TRBD1 (5 bases). V gave up 5 bases and J gave up 6 bases, with 23 bases separating them. Per the germline V gene, CDR1 is MNHNS and CDR2 is SASEGT. CDR3 length equals 17 residues.

The CDR3 DNA reads as TGTGCCAGCAGCTACAACGCCGAGCAGTACTTC. It encodes CASSYNAEQYF. The rearrangement uses TRBV5-6 and TRBJ2-7, with no clear D. The V and J ends lost 3 bases and 6 bases respectively, with 7 bases between them. Germline CDR1 reads SGHDT; CDR2 reads YYEEEE. The CDR3 sequence is 11 residues long.

This clonotype was observed at least ten times. The CDR3 DNA reads TGCAGCGCCGAGGACCAGGGGTACGAGCAGTACTTC. Translating gives CSAEDQGYEQYF. V gene TRBV29-1 combines with J gene TRBJ2-7; perhaps TRBD1 as D (6 bases). V lost 7 bases to trimming and J lost 4 bases, with 14 bases between them. CDR3 length: 12 residues. Germline-derived CDR1 and CDR2 are SQVTM and ANQGSEA.